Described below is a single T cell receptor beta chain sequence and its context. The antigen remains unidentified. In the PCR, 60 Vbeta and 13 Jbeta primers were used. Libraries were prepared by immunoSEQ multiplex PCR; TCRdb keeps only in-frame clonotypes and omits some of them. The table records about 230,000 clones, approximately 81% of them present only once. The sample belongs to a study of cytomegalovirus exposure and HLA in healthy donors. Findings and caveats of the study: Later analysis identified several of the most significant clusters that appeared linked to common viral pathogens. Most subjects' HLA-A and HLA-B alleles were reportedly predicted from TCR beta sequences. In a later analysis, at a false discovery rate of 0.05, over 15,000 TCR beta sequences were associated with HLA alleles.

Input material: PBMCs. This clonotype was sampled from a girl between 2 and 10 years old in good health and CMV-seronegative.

CDR3 sequence: CASSYGTEGRGGYTF. The CDR3 coding sequence is TGTGCCAGCAGTTACGGCACGGAGGGTAGGGGTGGCTACACCTTC. This rearrangement joins TRBV6-6 to TRBJ1-2; weak D call: TRBD1 (5 bases). V was shortened by 2 bases and J by 7 bases, with 17 bases between the two germline ends. The length of the CDR3 is 15 residues. Looked up from germline, CDR1 is MNHNY and CDR2 is SVGAGI (reference sequence).